This T cell receptor beta chain was sequenced during a study of somatic mutations in cytotoxic T cells in rheumatoid arthritis. Whole-study results and caveats: Nobody knew which antigens the expanded CD8+ clones targeted.

Looked up from germline, CDR1 is SNHLY and CDR2 is FYNNEI. This CDR3 is built from 14 residues. V was pared by 6 bases and J by 4 bases, with 13 bases between. Positive magnetic bead selection separated CD4+ and CD8+ cells, and flow cytometry confirmed purity. Repertoires were generated with immunoSEQ multiplex PCR, while TCRdb's copy carries only in-frame clones and drops some. There are some 20,000 clones in the sample; about 80% occur only once, and about an eighth lies in the top ten. About this clone itself: Antigen unknown.

This sequence joins TRBV2 and TRBJ1-3, with D unclear. The sequence came from an adult with rheumatoid arthritis. Sequenced sample: CD8+ T cells sorted from blood. The CDR3 DNA reads as TGTGCCAGCAGCCCAGAAGTGCCCGGAAACACCATATATTTT. Its translation is CASSPEVPGNTIYF.